Each of the 25 T cell receptor beta chains below was sequenced from the same sample in a study of blood T cell repertoires in COVID-19. Only in-frame clones appear in the TCRdb table, and some are missing; sequencing was by immunoSEQ multiplex PCR. The sample yields some 270,000 clones, nearly 90% seen once. The sample taken for sequencing was peripheral blood. These receptors all stem from an older woman with COVID-19, enrolled during active disease.

The CDR3 DNA reads as TGTGCCAGCAATTCGGGGGGGCTTGGAGATACGCAGTATTTT. This sequence encodes CASNSGGLGDTQYF. The chain links TRBV6-5 to TRBJ2-3; TRBD2 matches at 8 bases. Germline V CDR1 and CDR2: MNHEY, SVGAGI. J lost 5 bases, V lost 7 bases, and 8 bases had no gene match. The CDR3 spans 14 residues.

This clone has just one count. The chain joins TRBV6-5 to TRBJ1-1; D uncertain. The V end lost 7 bases, the J end lost 2 bases, and 8 bases lay between the germline ends. Germline assignment: CDR1 MNHEY and CDR2 SVGAGI. This CDR3 comprises 12 residues. The CDR3 loop reads CASTLYNTEAFF. The CDR3 DNA reads TGTGCCAGCACTTTGTATAACACTGAAGCTTTCTTT.

In its sample, this clone was seen a few times. The rearrangement uses TRBV6-5 and TRBJ1-1, with a weak D call TRBD1 (6 bases). Trimming left V 0 bases short and J 3 bases short, with 8 bases between. The germline V gene encodes CDR1 MNHEY and CDR2 SVGAGI. The CDR3 spans 14 residues. CDR3 sequence (DNA): TGTGCCAGCAGTTACTCCCAGGGGTACACTGAAGCTTTCTTT. Protein: CASSYSQGYTEAFF.

The chain uses TRBV6-5 and TRBJ1-5; a weak D match, TRBD1 (5 bases). Trimming cost V 2 bases and J 4 bases, with 12 bases left between them. The CDR3 runs 15 residues. Germline V gene sequence: CDR1 MNHEY, CDR2 SVGAGI. CDR3 amino acids: CASSYAGTINQPQHF. The CDR3 bases are TGTGCCAGCAGTTACGCGGGGACGATTAATCAGCCCCAGCATTTT.

The chain is built from TRBV19 and TRBJ1-4, with D uncertain. With 1 base removed from V and 3 bases from J, the gap between germline ends came to 9 bases. The germline CDR1 and CDR2 sequences are LNHDA and SQIVND (reference sequence). CDR3 length: 15 amino acids. The CDR3 region has the DNA TGTGCCAGTAGTATAGGAGGAGGCCCTAATGAAAAACTGTTTTTT. Its translation: CASSIGGGPNEKLFF.

The chain carries TRBV19 and TRBJ1-5; D remains ambiguous. Trimming shortened V by 7 bases and J by 2 bases, and 9 bases separated the two germline ends. The CDR3 runs to 13 residues. Germline V gene lookup returns CDR1 LNHDA and CDR2 SQIVND (reference sequence). CDR3 region: CASTVAGNQPQHF. As DNA, the CDR3 is TGTGCCAGTACCGTAGCCGGCAATCAGCCCCAGCATTTT.

The chain uses TRBV2 and TRBJ1-1; TRBD1 is a possible D gene (5 bases). CDR3 length equals 15 residues. The germline V gene has CDR1 SNHLY and CDR2 FYNNEI. Trimming took 4 bases from V and 1 from J, leaving 13 bases between them. The CDR3 loop reads CASSGPGLRNTEAFF. The CDR3 coding sequence is TGTGCCAGCAGTGGGCCGGGACTGAGGAACACTGAAGCTTTCTTT.

This chain connects TRBV18 to TRBJ1-2; no clear D gene. The CDR3 length is 13 residues. Per the germline V gene, CDR1 is KGHSH and CDR2 is LQKENI. V was pared by 2 bases and J by 4 bases, with 8 bases between. CDR3 residues: CASSPASIYGYTF. DNA for the CDR3: TGTGCCAGCTCACCAGCGTCGATCTATGGCTACACCTTC.

The CDR3 DNA reads as TGTGCCAGCAGCGTAGGACAGGGGGCTGGCAATGAGCAGTTCTTC. This translates into CASSVGQGAGNEQFF. The V call is TRBV9, the J call TRBJ2-1; 10 bases are a match to TRBD1. Trimming cost V 0 bases and J 6 bases; bases outside gene matches: 3. Germline CDR1 SGDLS, CDR2 YYNGEE. This CDR3 comprises 15 residues.

CDR3 coding DNA: TGTGCCAGCAGCCAAGATTTGGCCAGGGGCTCTTATGGCTACACCTTC. This gives the protein CASSQDLARGSYGYTF. The chain combines TRBV4-2 with TRBJ1-2, with D tentatively TRBD1 (6 bases). V lost 0 bases and J lost 5, with 16 bases in between. The CDR3 extends over 16 amino acids. CDR1 and CDR2 from the germline V gene are LGHNA and YNFKEQ.

V is TRBV6-1 and J is TRBJ1-3; 9 positions agree with TRBD1. V was pared by 3 bases and J by 4 bases, with 4 bases of the junction left unmatched. The length of the CDR3 is 15 residues. Germline CDR1 is MNHNS and CDR2 is SASEGT. This chain's CDR3 is CASSEGTGLGNTIYF. CDR3 in DNA: TGTGCCAGCAGTGAGGGGACAGGGTTGGGAAACACCATATATTTT.

The chain employs TRBV29-1 and TRBJ2-5, with 7 bases aligning to TRBD2. Germline-derived CDR1 and CDR2 are SQVTM and ANQGSEA. Losses at the gene ends were 6 bases for V and 4 bases for J; bases not matched to a gene: 5. The CDR3 is made up of 12 amino acids. Here the CDR3 reads CSVGGYRETQYF. The CDR3 DNA reads TGCAGCGTCGGGGGGTATAGAGAGACCCAGTACTTC. Using reference TRBV29-1 and TRBJ2-5 for the parts outside the CDR3, the full variable domain is SAVISQKPSRDICQRGTSLTIQCQVDSQVTMMFWYRQQPGQSLTLIATANQGSEATYESGFVIDKFPISRPNLTFSTLTVSNMSPEDSSIYLCSVGGYRETQYFGPGTRLLVL.

V gene TRBV4-1 combines with J gene TRBJ1-3; D call uncertain. The germline CDR1 and CDR2 sequences are MGHRA and YSYEKL. V was trimmed by 0 bases and J by 0 bases, leaving 12 bases between them. This CDR3 is built from 17 residues. The CDR3 is CASSQDSAGSSGNTIYF. CDR3 nucleotides: TGCGCCAGCAGCCAAGATTCGGCGGGTTCCTCTGGAAACACCATATATTTT.

This clone has a single count. The V gene is TRBV4-3, the J gene TRBJ1-2, with TRBD1 matching over 8 bases. The CDR3 has 13 amino acids. The junction had 7 bases not matched to a gene; V was cut back by 6 bases and J by 7 bases. The V gene's germline CDR1 is LGHNA and CDR2 YSLEER. CDR3 sequence (DNA): TGCGCCAGCAGTCTTGCAGGGGGCACTGGCTACACCTTC. Amino acids: CASSLAGGTGYTF.

The chain uses TRBV14 and TRBJ2-2, with 7 positions matching TRBD1. Per germline, CDR1 SGHDN and CDR2 FVKESK. The ends lost 4 bases at V and 4 bases at J; junction bases unmatched: 6. This CDR3 comprises 15 residues. In DNA, the CDR3 is TGTGCCAGCAGCCGTACAGGGGCAATCACCGGGGAGCTGTTTTTT. Encoded protein: CASSRTGAITGELFF.

This chain uses TRBV19 with TRBJ1-2, with 9 bases identical to TRBD1. In germline, CDR1 is LNHDA, CDR2 SQIVND (reference sequence). The CDR3 has 15 residues. V lost 3 bases, J lost 8 bases, and 10 bases stayed unmatched. CDR3: CASSIIQGAREGYTF. CDR3 nucleotides: TGTGCCAGTAGTATCATACAGGGGGCGCGTGAGGGCTACACCTTC.

CDR3 bases: TGTGCCAGCAGTGGGGAGTCAGGCACTGAAGCTTTCTTT. Translated, it gives CASSGESGTEAFF. V and J are TRBV6-4 and TRBJ1-1; D unresolved. The CDR3 runs to 13 residues. The germline CDR1 and CDR2 sequences are MRHNA and SNTAGT. V lost 4 bases and J lost 4, with 10 bases in between.

This clone was observed a handful of times. The chain has TRBV3-1 (or the pseudogene TRBV3-2) and TRBJ1-1; D gene unclear. The V gene lost 1 base and the J gene lost 1 base, with 7 bases spanning the gap. This CDR3 is 14 amino acids long. Germline V gives CDR1 LGHDT, CDR2 YNNKEL (reference sequence). The CDR3 here is CASSQALGNTEAFF. DNA of the CDR3: TGTGCCAGCAGCCAAGCCCTAGGGAACACTGAAGCTTTCTTT.

In the case of this clone: The identical CDR3 is also encoded by other nucleotide sequences in the sample. The chain employs TRBV19 and TRBJ1-4; TRBD1 agrees at 8 bases. Trimming took 5 bases from V and 7 from J; bases not matched to a gene: 3. Looked up from germline, CDR1 is LNHDA and CDR2 is SQIVND (reference sequence). CDR3 length: 13 residues. The CDR3 bases are TGTGCCAGTAGTCTCGACAGGGGTGAAAAACTGTTTTTT. It codes for CASSLDRGEKLFF.

The chain has TRBV5-6 and TRBJ1-5, with 8 bases matching TRBD1. From germline, CDR1 is SGHDT and CDR2 YYEEEE. V was clipped by 1 base and J by 6 bases; unmatched bases: 3. There are 14 residues in the CDR3. The CDR3: CASSLRQGSQPQHF. DNA of the CDR3: TGTGCCAGCAGCTTGAGACAGGGGAGTCAGCCCCAGCATTTT.

The rearrangement links TRBV9 to TRBJ1-3, with D hard to call. Between the trimmed V and J ends, which lost 4 bases and 4 bases, there was a span of 15 bases. The CDR3 runs 15 residues. Germline V gene lookup returns CDR1 SGDLS and CDR2 YYNGEE. This CDR3 reads CASSPVGPGGNTIYF. CDR3 bases: TGTGCCAGCAGCCCTGTCGGCCCGGGGGGAAACACCATATATTTT.

The chain has TRBV7-2 and TRBJ1-3; maybe TRBD1 (6 bases). This CDR3 has 15 amino acids. Germline loops: CDR1 SGHTA, CDR2 FQGNSA. With 3 bases removed from V and 7 bases from J, the gap between germline ends came to 16 bases. The CDR3 here is CASSLSVQGSNTIYF. CDR3 nucleotides: TGTGCCAGCAGCTTGAGCGTGCAGGGGAGTAACACCATATATTTT.

The chain combines TRBV12-1 with TRBJ1-1; the table's D call, TRBD1, was not checked against the DNA. TRBV12-1 constitutes a pseudogene. The CDR3 has 12 residues. The CDR3 protein is CASSFEGKKAFF. The CDR3 DNA reads as TGTGCCAGCAGCTTTGAGGGGAAGAAAGCTTTCTTT.

The genes are TRBV7-3 and TRBJ2-1; 8 bases are a match to TRBD2. Germline values: CDR1 SGHTA, CDR2 FQGTGA. The CDR3 spans 15 residues. The ends lost 5 bases at V and 7 bases at J; junction bases unmatched: 10. CDR3 nucleotide sequence: TGTGCCAGCAGCGCCCGGGGGGGCCTGAGAAATGAGCAGTTCTTC. Encoded protein: CASSARGGLRNEQFF.

The chain combines TRBV4-3 with TRBJ1-1, with D possibly TRBD1 on 5 matching bases. This CDR3 contains 15 residues. Trimming pared 4 bases from V and 3 bases from J, leaving 15 bases between. The germline V gene encodes CDR1 LGHNA and CDR2 YSLEER. The CDR3 nucleotides are TGCGCCAGCAGCCCAATACACAGGCTGGACACTGAAGCTTTCTTT. Translation: CASSPIHRLDTEAFF.